Each of the 6 T cell receptor beta chains below was sequenced from the same sample in a study of persistence of HIV-infected CD4 T cells. Cells were stimulated with CMV-infected fibroblast lysates at roughly 9.1 ug/mL. CD40L-negative CD69-negative CD45RO-high memory CD4+ T cells were sorted as populations depleted of antigen-responding cells. This was the immunoSEQ version 4 assay in survey mode. The table came from immunoSEQ multiplex PCR; TCRdb's copy has only in-frame clones and leaves some out. The top ten hold about 3% of the sample, which has about 50,000 clones, about 80% seen once. Their recognized antigens are unknown. Sequenced here: CD4+ T cells sorted from PBMCs after roughly 18-hour stimulation, sampled from a patient who received antiretroviral therapy. The receptors originated from an adult man with HIV who was CMV-seropositive.

This chain connects TRBV12-3 or TRBV12-4 to TRBJ2-3; TRBD1 might be the D (6 bases). The V gene lost 3 bases and the J gene lost 3 bases, with 7 bases spanning the gap. The CDR3 loop spans 13 amino acids. The CDR3 DNA reads TGTGCCAGCAGTTTGAGGGGGACAGATACGCAGTATTTT. This sequence encodes CASSLRGTDTQYF.

This chain links TRBV7-6 with TRBJ1-1, with D perhaps matching TRBD1 (6 bases). The CDR3 has 14 amino acids. Deletions cut 3 bases from V and 1 base from J, with 9 bases between. Germline V gene lookup returns CDR1 SGHVS and CDR2 FNYEAQ. Here the CDR3 DNA reads TGTGCCAGCAGCTTCAAGACAGGGAACACTGAAGCTTTCTTT. It codes for CASSFKTGNTEAFF.

This clone was picked up a small number of times. The rearrangement joins TRBV20-1 to TRBJ1-2; D remains ambiguous. CDR1 DFQATT and CDR2 SNEGSKA come from the germline V gene (reference sequence). Trimming cost V 2 bases and J 8 bases, with 9 bases left between them. The CDR3 is made up of 11 amino acids. The CDR3 coding sequence is TGCAGTGCTAGAACGGGGAAAGGCTACACCTTC. As protein: CSARTGKGYTF.

The chain couples TRBV5-6 to TRBJ1-2, with TRBD1 as a possible D gene (5 bases). This CDR3 is built from 17 residues. In germline, CDR1 is SGHDT, CDR2 YYEEEE. Trimming took off 2 bases at V and 2 bases at J, with 19 bases between the two ends. The CDR3 protein is CASSFQGGRRGNYGYTF. Written as DNA, the CDR3 is TGTGCCAGCAGCTTTCAGGGAGGGCGGAGGGGAAACTATGGCTACACCTTC. The full variable domain, with the rest looked up from reference TRBV5-6 and TRBJ1-2, is DAGVTQSPTHLIKTRGQQVTLRCSPKSGHDTVSWYQQALGQGPQFIFQYYEEEERQRGNFPDRFSGHQFPNYSSELNVNALLLGDSALYLCASSFQGGRRGNYGYTFGSGTRLTVV.

V gene TRBV19 combines with J gene TRBJ1-5; D remains unclear. Germline V gene data show CDR1 as LNHDA and CDR2 as SQIVND (reference sequence). Trimming removed 6 bases at V and 4 bases at J, with 10 bases between. The CDR3 sequence is 13 residues long. The CDR3 loop is CASSLGRNQPQHF. Here the CDR3 DNA reads TGTGCCAGTAGCTTGGGGAGGAATCAGCCCCAGCATTTT.

The V and J genes are TRBV5-1 and TRBJ1-3; D gene uncertain. This CDR3 is built from 15 residues. CDR1 is SGHRS and CDR2 is YFSETQ in the germline V gene. V lost 0 bases and J 2 bases, leaving 9 bases between the germline ends. This CDR3 is CASSLESGTGNTIYF. The CDR3 DNA reads as TGCGCCAGCAGCTTGGAGTCCGGCACTGGAAACACCATATATTTT.